This T cell receptor beta chain comes out of a study of post-analysis software for immune sequencing data. From germline, CDR1 is LGHNA and CDR2 YSLEER. The CDR3 runs to 15 residues. Trimming at V came to 0 bases and at J to 2 bases, leaving 3 bases not matched to a gene. The study, taken as a whole, reports: The five TRBV segments detected at higher frequency in patients than in controls included TRBV5-6, TRBV5-1 and TRBV20-1.

This clonotype has only a few counts. The target antigen is unknown. Sequencing libraries made from TCR beta cDNA carried unique molecular identifiers. One entry per CDR3 protein results from TCRdb running MiXCR on the PCR reads. The top ten clones hold about 10% of a sample with roughly 670,000 distinct CDR3 sequences, roughly three fifths of them seen once. The V and J genes are TRBV4-3 and TRBJ2-5; 7 bases map to TRBD2. The source is a girl aged 2 to 10 with multiple sclerosis. The sequenced sample consisted of blood. The chain's CDR3 is CASSQDLAVQETQYF. DNA of the CDR3: TGCGCCAGCAGCCAAGATCTAGCGGTACAAGAGACCCAGTACTTC.